This TCR beta chain was identified in a study of blood T cell repertoires in COVID-19. Study summary: Sites in the United States, Italy and Spain provided acute and convalescent COVID-19 samples. The cDNA or gDNA used as material had been derived from T cells, B-cell-depleted T cells, or PBMCs.

Here immunoSEQ multiplex PCR was the method, and the copy in TCRdb shows in-frame clones only, minus some. The sample records over 200,000 clones, 90% being singletons. Individuals drawn from approximately 26 US areas were roughly 18 to 100 years old. The receptor's source is a man under 40 who had been exposed to COVID-19. Sequencing was performed on PBMCs or T cells enriched from blood (not recorded which).

The chain's CDR3 is CASSRNVEAPLHF. Written as DNA, the CDR3 is TGTGCCAGCAGCCGGAATGTAGAGGCACCCCTCCACTTT. The V call is TRBV6-2 or TRBV6-3, the J call TRBJ1-6, with D unclear. With 6 bases removed from V and 11 bases from J, the gap between germline ends came to 14 bases. In germline, CDR1 is MNHEY, CDR2 SVGEGT. The CDR3 runs to 13 residues.